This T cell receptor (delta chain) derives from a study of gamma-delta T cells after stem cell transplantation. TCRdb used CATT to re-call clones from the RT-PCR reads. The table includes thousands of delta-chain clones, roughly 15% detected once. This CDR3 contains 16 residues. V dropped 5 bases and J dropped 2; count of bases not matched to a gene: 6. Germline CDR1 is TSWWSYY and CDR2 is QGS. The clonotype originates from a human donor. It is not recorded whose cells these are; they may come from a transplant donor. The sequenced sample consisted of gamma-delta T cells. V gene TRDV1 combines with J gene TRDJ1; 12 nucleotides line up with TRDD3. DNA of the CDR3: TGTGCTCTTGGGAAGACTGGGGGATACCGGACCGATAAACTCATCTTT. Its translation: CALGKTGGYRTDKLIF.